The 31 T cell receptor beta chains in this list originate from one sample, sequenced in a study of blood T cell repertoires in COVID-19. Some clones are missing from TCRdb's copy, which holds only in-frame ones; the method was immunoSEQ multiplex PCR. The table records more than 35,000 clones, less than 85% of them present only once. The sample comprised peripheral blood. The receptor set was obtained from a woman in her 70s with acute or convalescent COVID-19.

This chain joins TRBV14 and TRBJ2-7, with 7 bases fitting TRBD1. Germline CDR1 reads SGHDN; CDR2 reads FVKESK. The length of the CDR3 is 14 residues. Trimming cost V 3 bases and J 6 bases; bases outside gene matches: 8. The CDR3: CASSHYDRDGEQYF. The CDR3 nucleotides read TGTGCCAGCAGCCATTACGACAGGGATGGCGAGCAGTACTTC.

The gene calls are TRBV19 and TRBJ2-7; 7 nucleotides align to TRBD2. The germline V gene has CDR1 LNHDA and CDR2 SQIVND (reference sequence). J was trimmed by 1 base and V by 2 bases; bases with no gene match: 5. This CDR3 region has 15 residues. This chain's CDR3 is CASSILTGGSYEQYF. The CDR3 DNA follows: TGTGCCAGTAGTATACTTACGGGAGGTTCCTACGAGCAGTACTTC.

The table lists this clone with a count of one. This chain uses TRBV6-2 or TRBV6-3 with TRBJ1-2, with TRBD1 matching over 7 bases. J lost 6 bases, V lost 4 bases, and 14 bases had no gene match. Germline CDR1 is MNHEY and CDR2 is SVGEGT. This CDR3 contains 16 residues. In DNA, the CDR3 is TGTGCCAGCAGTTCCCCCGGGACAGATCAAAGGCATGGCTACACCTTC. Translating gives CASSSPGTDQRHGYTF.

The DNA for the CDR3 is TGTGCCAGCAGCCGCCATAAACAGGGCGCGACTTTCTTT. The encoded protein is CASSRHKQGATFF. The J gene is TRBJ1-1, the V gene TRBV27, with a weak D call TRBD1 (6 bases). Trimming took 6 bases from V and 12 from J, leaving 20 bases between them. The germline gives CDR1 MNHEY, CDR2 SMNVEV (reference sequence). The CDR3 covers 13 residues.

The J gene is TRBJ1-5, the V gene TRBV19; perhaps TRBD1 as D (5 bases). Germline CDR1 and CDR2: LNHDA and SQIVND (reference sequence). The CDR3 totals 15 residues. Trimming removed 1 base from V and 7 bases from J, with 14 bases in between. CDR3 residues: CASSIVRRGTQPQHF. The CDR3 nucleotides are TGTGCCAGTAGTATAGTTAGGAGGGGAACCCAGCCCCAGCATTTT.

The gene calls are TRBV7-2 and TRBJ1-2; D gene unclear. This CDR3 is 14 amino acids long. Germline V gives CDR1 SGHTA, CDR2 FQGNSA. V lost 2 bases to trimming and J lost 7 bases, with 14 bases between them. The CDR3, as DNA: TGTGCCAGCAGCTTAAGAGCAAGGCCGGGTGGCTACACCTTC. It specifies CASSLRARPGGYTF.

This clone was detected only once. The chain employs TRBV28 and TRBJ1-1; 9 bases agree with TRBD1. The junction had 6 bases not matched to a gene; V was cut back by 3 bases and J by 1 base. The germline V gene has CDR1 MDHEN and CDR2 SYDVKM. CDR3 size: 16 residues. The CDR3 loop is CASSFIGTGPNTEAFF. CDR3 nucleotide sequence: TGTGCCAGCAGTTTCATCGGGACAGGGCCGAACACTGAAGCTTTCTTT.

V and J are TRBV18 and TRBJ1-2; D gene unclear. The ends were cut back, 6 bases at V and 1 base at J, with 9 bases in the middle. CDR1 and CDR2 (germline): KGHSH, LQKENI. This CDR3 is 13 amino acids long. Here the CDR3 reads CASSPGINYGYTF. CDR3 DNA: TGTGCCAGCTCTCCCGGGATTAACTATGGCTACACCTTC.

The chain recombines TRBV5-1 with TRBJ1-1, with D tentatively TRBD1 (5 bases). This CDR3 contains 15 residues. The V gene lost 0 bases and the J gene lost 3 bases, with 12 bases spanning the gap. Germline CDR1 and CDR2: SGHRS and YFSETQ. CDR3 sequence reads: CASSLAVGGDTEAFF. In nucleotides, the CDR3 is TGCGCCAGCAGCTTGGCTGTGGGGGGGGACACTGAAGCTTTCTTT.

CDR3 sequence (DNA): TGTGCCAGCTCACAGGATGGACAGGGGAAGGGAAACACCATATATTTT. Amino acids: CASSQDGQGKGNTIYF. V and J are TRBV18 and TRBJ1-3; 9 nucleotides agree with TRBD1. V shed 4 bases, J shed 4 bases, and the junction held 8 bases outside the gene matches. The CDR3 runs to 16 residues. Germline CDR1 reads KGHSH; CDR2 reads LQKENI.

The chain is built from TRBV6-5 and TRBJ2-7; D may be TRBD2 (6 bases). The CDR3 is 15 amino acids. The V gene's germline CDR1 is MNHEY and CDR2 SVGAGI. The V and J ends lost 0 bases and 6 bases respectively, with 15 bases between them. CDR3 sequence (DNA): TGTGCCAGCAGTTACTCGCGGCTAGCGTCTCGCGAGCAGTACTTC. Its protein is CASSYSRLASREQYF.

CDR3 region: CASSPSEGDEKLFF. CDR3 nucleotide sequence: TGTGCCAGTAGTCCGTCAGAGGGGGATGAAAAACTGTTTTTT. J is TRBJ1-4 and V is TRBV19; tentatively, D is TRBD1 (6 bases). This CDR3 is 14 amino acids long. The V end lost 5 bases, the J end lost 6 bases, and 13 bases lay between the germline ends. Germline V gene sequence: CDR1 LNHDA, CDR2 SQIVND (reference sequence). The full variable domain, completed using reference TRBV19 and TRBJ1-4, is DGGITQSPKYLFRKEGQNVTLSCEQNLNHDAMYWYRQDPGQGLRLIYYSQIVNDFQKGDIAEGYSVSREKKESFPLTVTSAQKNPTAFYLCASSPSEGDEKLFFGSGTQLSVL.

As DNA, the CDR3 is TGCGCCAGCAGCCCCGGGACACTCCATGAAAAACTGTTTTTT. The encoded protein is CASSPGTLHEKLFF. The chain links TRBV5-1 to TRBJ1-4, with D possibly matching TRBD1 (6 bases). This CDR3 spans 14 amino acids. V shed 4 bases and J shed 6 bases, with 13 bases lying between them. Per germline, CDR1 SGHRS and CDR2 YFSETQ.

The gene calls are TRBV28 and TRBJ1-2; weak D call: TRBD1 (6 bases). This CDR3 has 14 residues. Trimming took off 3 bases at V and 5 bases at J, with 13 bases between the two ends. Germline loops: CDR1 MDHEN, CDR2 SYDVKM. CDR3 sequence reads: CASSFGQNLYGYTF. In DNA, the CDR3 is TGTGCCAGCAGTTTCGGACAGAACCTATATGGCTACACCTTC.

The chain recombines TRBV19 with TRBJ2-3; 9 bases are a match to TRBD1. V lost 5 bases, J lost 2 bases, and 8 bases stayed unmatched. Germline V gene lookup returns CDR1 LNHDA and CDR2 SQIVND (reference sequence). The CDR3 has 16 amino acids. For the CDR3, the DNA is TGTGCCAGTAGTTCATACCGGGACAGGGCCACAGATACGCAGTATTTT. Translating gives CASSSYRDRATDTQYF.

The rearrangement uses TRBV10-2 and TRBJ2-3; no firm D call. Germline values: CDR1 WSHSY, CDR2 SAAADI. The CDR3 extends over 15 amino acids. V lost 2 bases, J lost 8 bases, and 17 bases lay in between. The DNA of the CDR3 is TGCGCCAGCAGTGAGAGTGGGTGGGCCGTGGGTACGCAGTATTTT. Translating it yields CASSESGWAVGTQYF.

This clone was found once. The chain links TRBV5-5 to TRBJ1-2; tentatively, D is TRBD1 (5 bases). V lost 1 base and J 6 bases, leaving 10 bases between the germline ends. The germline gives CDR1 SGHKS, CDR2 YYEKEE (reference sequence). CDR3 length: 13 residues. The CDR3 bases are TGTGCCAGCAGCTTGTTGGGGCTTGATGGCTACACCTTC. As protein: CASSLLGLDGYTF.

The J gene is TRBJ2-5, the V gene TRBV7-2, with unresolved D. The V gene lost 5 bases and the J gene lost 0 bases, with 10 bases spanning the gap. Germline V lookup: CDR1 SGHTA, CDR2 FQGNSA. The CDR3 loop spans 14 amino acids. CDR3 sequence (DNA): TGTGCCAGCAGCAGAGTGGGCAACCAAGAGACCCAGTACTTC. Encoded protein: CASSRVGNQETQYF.

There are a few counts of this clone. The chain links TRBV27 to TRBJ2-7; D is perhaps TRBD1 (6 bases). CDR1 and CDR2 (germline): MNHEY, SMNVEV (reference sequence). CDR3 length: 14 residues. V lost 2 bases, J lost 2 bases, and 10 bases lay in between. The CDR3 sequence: CASSLDWTAYEQYF. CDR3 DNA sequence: TGTGCCAGCAGTTTAGATTGGACAGCCTACGAGCAGTACTTC.

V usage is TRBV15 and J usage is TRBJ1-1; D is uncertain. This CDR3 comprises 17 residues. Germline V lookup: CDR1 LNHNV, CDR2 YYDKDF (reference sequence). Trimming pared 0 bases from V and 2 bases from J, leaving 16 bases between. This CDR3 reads CATSRDKVLAGNTEAFF. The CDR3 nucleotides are TGTGCCACCAGCAGAGATAAGGTATTGGCGGGAAACACTGAAGCTTTCTTT.

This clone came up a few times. DNA of the CDR3: TGTGCCAGCAGTTTATCAGGGGCAGGGACTAGCTCCTATAATTCACCCCTCCACTTT. This encodes CASSLSGAGTSSYNSPLHF. The chain joins TRBV27 to TRBJ1-6; TRBD1 might be the D (5 bases). Germline-derived CDR1 and CDR2 are MNHEY and SMNVEV (reference sequence). Trimming pared 0 bases from V and 0 bases from J, leaving 15 bases between. This CDR3 has 19 amino acids.

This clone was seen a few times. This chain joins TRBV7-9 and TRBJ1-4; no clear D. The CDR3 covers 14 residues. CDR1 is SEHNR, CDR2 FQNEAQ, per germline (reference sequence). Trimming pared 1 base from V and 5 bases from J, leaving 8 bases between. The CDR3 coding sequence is TGTGCCAGCAGCTTAGGCCAGACAAATGAAAAACTGTTTTTT. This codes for CASSLGQTNEKLFF. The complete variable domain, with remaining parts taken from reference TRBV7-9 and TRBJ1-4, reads DTGVSQNPRHKITKRGQNVTFRCDPISEHNRLYWYRQTLGQGPEFLTYFQNEAQLEKSRLLSDRFSAERPKGSFSTLEIQRTEQGDSAMYLCASSLGQTNEKLFFGSGTQLSVL.

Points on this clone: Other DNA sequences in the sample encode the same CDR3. The CDR3 nucleotides are TGCAGCGTTGTAGCAGGGGGTAACTACGAGCAGTACTTC. Translation: CSVVAGGNYEQYF. The chain joins TRBV29-1 to TRBJ2-7, with 7 bases matching TRBD1. The CDR3 is made up of 13 amino acids. With V trimmed by 4 bases and J by 3 bases, 6 bases remained unmatched. From germline, CDR1 is SQVTM and CDR2 ANQGSEA.

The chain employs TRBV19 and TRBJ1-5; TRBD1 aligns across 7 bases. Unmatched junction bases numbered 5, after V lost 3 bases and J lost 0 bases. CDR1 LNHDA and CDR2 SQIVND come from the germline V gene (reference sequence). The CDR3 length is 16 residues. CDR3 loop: CASSIFDRASNQPQHF. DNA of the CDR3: TGTGCCAGTAGTATCTTCGACAGGGCTAGCAATCAGCCCCAGCATTTT.

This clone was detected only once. CDR3 nucleotides: TGTGCCAGCAGATGGGACAGGGTGACCGGGGAGCTGTTTTTT. Residues: CASRWDRVTGELFF. J is TRBJ2-2 and V is TRBV7-2; 9 bases are shared with TRBD1. The CDR3 is made up of 14 amino acids. Germline assignment: CDR1 SGHTA and CDR2 FQGNSA. V was pared by 6 bases and J by 5 bases, with 4 bases of the junction left unmatched.

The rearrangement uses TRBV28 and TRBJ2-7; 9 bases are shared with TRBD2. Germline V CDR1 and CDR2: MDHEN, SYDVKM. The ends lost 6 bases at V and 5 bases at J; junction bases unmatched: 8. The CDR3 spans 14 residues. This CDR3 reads CASRPSGKPDEQYF. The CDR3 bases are TGTGCCAGCAGACCTAGCGGGAAACCCGACGAGCAGTACTTC.

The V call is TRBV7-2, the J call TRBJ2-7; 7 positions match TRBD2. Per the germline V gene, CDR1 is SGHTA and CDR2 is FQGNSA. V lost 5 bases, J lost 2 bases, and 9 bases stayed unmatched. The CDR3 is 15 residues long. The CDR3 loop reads CASSHKGGGPYEQYF. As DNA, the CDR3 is TGTGCCAGCAGCCACAAGGGCGGGGGACCCTACGAGCAGTACTTC.

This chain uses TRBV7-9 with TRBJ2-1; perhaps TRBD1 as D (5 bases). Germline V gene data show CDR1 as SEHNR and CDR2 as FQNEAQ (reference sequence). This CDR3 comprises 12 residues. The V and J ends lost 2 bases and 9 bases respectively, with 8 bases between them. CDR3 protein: CASSLTGAEQFF. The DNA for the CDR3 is TGTGCCAGCAGCTTAACAGGTGCTGAGCAGTTCTTC.

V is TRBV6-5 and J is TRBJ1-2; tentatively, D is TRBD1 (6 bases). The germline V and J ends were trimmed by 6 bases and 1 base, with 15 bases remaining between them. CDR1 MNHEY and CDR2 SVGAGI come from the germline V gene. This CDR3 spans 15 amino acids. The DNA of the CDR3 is TGTGCCAGCAGCCCAGACAGGCGCCTTAACTATGGCTACACCTTC. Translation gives CASSPDRRLNYGYTF.

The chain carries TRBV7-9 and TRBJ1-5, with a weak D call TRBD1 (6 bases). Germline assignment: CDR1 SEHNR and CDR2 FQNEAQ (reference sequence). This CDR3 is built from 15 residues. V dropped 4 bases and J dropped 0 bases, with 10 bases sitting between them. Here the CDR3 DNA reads TGTGCCAGCAGCTCCGGACAGTTTAGCAATCAGCCCCAGCATTTT. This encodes CASSSGQFSNQPQHF.

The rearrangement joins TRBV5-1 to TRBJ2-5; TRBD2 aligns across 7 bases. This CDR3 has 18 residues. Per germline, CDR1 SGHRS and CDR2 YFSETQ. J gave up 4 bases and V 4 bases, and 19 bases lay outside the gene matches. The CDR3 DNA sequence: TGCGCCAGCAGCGGGGGATCTTGGCTGCGCGGGAGAGGAGAGACCCAGTACTTC. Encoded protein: CASSGGSWLRGRGETQYF.